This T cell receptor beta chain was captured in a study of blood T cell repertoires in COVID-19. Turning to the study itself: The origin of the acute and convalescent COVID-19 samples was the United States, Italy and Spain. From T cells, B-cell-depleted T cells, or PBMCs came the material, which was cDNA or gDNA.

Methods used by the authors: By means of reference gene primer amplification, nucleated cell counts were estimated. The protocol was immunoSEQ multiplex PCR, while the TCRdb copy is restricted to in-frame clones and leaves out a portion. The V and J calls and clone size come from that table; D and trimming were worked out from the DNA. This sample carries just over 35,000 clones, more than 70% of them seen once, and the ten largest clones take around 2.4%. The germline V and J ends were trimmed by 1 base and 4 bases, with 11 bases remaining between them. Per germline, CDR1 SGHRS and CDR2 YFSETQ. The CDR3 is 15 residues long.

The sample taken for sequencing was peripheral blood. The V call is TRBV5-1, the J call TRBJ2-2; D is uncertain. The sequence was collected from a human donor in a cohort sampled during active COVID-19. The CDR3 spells CASSLRSYGTGELFF. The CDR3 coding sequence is TGCGCCAGCAGCTTGCGGTCTTACGGCACCGGGGAGCTGTTTTTT. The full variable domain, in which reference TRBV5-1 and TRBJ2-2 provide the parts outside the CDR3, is KAGVTQTPRYLIKTRGQQVTLSCSPISGHRSVSWYQQTPGQGLQFLFEYFSETQRNKGNFPGRFSGRQFSNSRSEMNVSTLELGDSALYLCASSLRSYGTGELFFGEGSRLTVL.